This T cell receptor (beta chain) was retrieved from a study of T cell clonotyping in hematopoietic cell transplantation. Findings and limits, study-wide: Cells were unsorted, so CD4 and CD8 contributions were not separated. Graft donor and pretransplant recipient Inverse Simpson Index values predicted broader posttransplant TCR diversity. At the given depth, recipient repertoires were over 95% de novo clonotypes.

Profiling relied on immunoSEQ multiplex PCR, and the TCRdb table lists in-frame clones only, not all of them. This sample has about 650 clones, with roughly 95% found just once. As for this clone: No antigen is known for it.

The J segment lost 4 bases and the V segment lost 0 bases, leaving 2 bases of the junction unmatched. This CDR3 comprises 15 residues. The germline gives CDR1 SGDLS, CDR2 YYNGEE. Time point indicated: recipient sample about 28 days before transplant, after cytoreduction. This sample comprised peripheral blood mononuclear cells, obtained before stem cell transplant. The TCR comes from a woman aged 40 to 55 with acute myeloid leukemia. Some clones in this sample may be carry-over from other donors' samples. V is TRBV9 and J is TRBJ2-1; the match to TRBD2 covers 9 bases. The CDR3 region has the DNA TGTGCCAGCAGCGTAGGCGGGAGGGTTTACAATGAGCAGTTCTTC. This codes for CASSVGGRVYNEQFF.